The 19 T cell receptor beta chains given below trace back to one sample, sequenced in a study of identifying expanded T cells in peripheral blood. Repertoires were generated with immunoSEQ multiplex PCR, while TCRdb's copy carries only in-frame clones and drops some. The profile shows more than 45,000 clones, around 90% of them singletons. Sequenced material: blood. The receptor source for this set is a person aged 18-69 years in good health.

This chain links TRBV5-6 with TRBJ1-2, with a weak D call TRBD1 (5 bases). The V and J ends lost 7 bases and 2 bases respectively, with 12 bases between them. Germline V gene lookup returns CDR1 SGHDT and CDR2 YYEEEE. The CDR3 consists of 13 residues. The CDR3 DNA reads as TGTGCCAGCCTCGCGGCAGGGAACTATGGCTACACCTTC. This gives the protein CASLAAGNYGYTF.

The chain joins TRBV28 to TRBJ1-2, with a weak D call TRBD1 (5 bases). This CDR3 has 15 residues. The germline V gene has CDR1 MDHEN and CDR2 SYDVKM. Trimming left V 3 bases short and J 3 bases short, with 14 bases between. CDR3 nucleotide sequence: TGTGCCAGCAGTTTCTGGTCAGGGAAGGACTATGGCTACACCTTC. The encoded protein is CASSFWSGKDYGYTF.

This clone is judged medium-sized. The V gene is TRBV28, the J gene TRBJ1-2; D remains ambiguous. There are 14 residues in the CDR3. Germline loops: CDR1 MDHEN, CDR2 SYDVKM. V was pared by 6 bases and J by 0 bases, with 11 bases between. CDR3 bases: TGTGCCAGCAGATCCAGTGACGCTAACTATGGCTACACCTTC. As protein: CASRSSDANYGYTF.

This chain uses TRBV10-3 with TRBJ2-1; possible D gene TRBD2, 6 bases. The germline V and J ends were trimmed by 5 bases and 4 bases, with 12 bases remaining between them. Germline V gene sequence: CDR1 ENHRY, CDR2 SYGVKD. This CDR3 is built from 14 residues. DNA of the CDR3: TGTGCCATCAGTTACGGGAGCGGTTACAATGAGCAGTTCTTC. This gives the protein CAISYGSGYNEQFF.

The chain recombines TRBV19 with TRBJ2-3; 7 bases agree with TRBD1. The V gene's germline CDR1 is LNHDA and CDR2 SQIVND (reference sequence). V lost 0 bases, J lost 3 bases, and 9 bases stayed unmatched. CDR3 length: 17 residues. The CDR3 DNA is TGTGCCAGTAGTATAGATGTTGCAGGGGGTGGTACAGATACGCAGTATTTT. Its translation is CASSIDVAGGGTDTQYF.

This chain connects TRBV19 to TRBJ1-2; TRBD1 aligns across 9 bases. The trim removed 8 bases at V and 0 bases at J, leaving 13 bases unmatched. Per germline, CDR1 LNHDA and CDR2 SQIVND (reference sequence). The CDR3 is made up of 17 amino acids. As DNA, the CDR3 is TGTGCCAGTCAAAGGACCGGGACAGGGATAGCTAACTATGGCTACACCTTC. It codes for CASQRTGTGIANYGYTF.

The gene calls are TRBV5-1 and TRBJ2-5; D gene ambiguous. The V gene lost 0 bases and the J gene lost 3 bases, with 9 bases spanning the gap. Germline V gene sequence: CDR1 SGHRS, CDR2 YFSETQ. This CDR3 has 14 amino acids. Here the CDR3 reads CASSLVSLEETQYF. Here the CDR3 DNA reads TGCGCCAGCAGCTTGGTTAGCCTTGAAGAGACCCAGTACTTC. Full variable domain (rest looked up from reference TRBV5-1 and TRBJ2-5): KAGVTQTPRYLIKTRGQQVTLSCSPISGHRSVSWYQQTPGQGLQFLFEYFSETQRNKGNFPGRFSGRQFSNSRSEMNVSTLELGDSALYLCASSLVSLEETQYFGPGTRLLVL.

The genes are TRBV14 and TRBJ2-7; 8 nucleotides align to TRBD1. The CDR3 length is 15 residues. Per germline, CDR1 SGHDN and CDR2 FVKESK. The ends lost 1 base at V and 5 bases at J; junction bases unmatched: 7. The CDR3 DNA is TGTGCCAGCAGCCAAGCCTCTGGACAGGGCCACGAGCAGTACTTC. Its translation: CASSQASGQGHEQYF.

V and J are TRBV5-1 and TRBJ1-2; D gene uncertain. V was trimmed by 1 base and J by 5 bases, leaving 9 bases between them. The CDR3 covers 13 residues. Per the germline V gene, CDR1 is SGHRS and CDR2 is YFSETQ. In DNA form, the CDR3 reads TGCGCCAGCAGCTTGTCGGCAGATTATGGCTACACCTTC. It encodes CASSLSADYGYTF.

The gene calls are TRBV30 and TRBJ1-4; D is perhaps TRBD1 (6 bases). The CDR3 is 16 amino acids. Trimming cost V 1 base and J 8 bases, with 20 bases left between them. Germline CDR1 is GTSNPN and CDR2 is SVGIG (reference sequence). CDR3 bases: TGTGCCTGGAGTGCGATCTCACAGGGCCCGGGGGAAAAACTGTTTTTT. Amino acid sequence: CAWSAISQGPGEKLFF.

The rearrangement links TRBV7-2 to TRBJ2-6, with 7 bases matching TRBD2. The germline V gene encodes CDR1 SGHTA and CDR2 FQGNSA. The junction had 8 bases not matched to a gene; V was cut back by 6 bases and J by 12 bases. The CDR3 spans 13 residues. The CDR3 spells CASRGRGKGVLTF. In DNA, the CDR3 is TGTGCCAGCAGAGGGCGGGGGAAGGGCGTCCTGACTTTC.

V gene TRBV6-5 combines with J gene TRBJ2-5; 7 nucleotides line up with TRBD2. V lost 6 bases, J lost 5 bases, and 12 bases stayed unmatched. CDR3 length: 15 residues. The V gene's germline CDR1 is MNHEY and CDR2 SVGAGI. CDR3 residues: CASRDGREIGETQYF. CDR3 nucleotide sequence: TGTGCCAGCAGGGATGGGCGGGAGATCGGGGAGACCCAGTACTTC.

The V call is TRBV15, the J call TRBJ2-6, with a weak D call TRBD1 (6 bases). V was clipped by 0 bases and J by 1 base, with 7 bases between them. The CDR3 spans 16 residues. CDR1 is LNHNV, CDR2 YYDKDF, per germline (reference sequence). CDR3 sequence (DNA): TGTGCCACCAGCAGAGATACAGGGTCTGGGGCCAACGTCCTGACTTTC. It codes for CATSRDTGSGANVLTF.

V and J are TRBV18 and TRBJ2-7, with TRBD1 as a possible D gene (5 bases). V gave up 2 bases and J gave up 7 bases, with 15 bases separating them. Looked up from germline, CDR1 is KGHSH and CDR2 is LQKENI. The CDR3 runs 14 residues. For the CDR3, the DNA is TGTGCCAGCTCACCAGGGGCTAGGCTATTTGAGCAGTACTTC. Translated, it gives CASSPGARLFEQYF.

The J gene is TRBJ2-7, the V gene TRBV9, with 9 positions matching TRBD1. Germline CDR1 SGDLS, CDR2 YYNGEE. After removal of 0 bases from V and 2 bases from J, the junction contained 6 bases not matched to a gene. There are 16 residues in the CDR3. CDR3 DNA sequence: TGTGCCAGCAGCGTAGGGGGGACAGGGACCGCCTACGAGCAGTACTTC. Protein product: CASSVGGTGTAYEQYF.

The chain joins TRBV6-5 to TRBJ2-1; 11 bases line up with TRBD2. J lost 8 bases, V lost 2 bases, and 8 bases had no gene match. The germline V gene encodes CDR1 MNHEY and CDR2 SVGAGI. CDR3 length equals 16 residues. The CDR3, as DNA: TGTGCCAGCAGTTACGCCCTTAGCGGGGGGGCGGATGAGCAGTTCTTC. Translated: CASSYALSGGADEQFF.

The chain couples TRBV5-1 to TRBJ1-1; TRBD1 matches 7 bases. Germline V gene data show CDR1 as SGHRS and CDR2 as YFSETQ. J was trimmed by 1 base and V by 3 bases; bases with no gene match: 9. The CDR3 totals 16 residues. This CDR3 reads CASSWGDSRANTEAFF. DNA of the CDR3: TGCGCCAGCAGCTGGGGGGACAGTCGGGCGAACACTGAAGCTTTCTTT.

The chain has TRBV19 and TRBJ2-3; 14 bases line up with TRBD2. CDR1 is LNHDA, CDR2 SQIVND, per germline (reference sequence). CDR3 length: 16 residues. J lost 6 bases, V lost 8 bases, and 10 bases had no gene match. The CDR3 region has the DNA TGTGCCAGTTTCCCGGGACTAGCGGGGGAGGGCGATACGCAGTATTTT. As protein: CASFPGLAGEGDTQYF.

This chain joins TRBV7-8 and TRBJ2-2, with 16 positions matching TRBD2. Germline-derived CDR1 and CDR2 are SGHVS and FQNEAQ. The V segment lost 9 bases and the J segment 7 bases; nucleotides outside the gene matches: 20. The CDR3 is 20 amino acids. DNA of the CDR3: TGTGCCAGTAGCCTACCACAGGGGACTAGCGGGGGGGTCCCCATCGGGGAGCTGTTTTTT. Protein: CASSLPQGTSGGVPIGELFF.